The next 25 T cell receptor beta chains were all read from a single sample in a study of blood T cell repertoires in COVID-19 (dated by TCRdb to 2018 to 2021). Libraries were constructed by the immunoSEQ multiplex PCR assay. TCRdb provides this immuneACCESS table in a form limited to in-frame rearrangements. Some clones are lacking; in checked studies, under half of them reflect an unresolved V gene, and why the rest are absent is not known. In all, the sample holds tens of thousands of clones, and 82% of those were seen once. About 1.8% of the sample is in the top ten clones. Material: peripheral blood. Every receptor here comes from a man at least 80 years old with active or convalescent COVID-19.

The chain combines TRBV7-8 with TRBJ2-1; D perhaps matches TRBD2 (5 bases). Germline loops: CDR1 SGHVS, CDR2 FQNEAQ. Trimming took 2 bases from V and 0 from J, leaving 8 bases between them. This CDR3 has 15 residues. The CDR3 is CASSLSGNSYNEQFF. CDR3 nucleotides: TGTGCCAGCAGCTTAAGCGGTAACTCCTACAATGAGCAGTTCTTC.

CDR3 nucleotides: TGTGCCATCAGTGTGGGACAGGGATACGAGCAGTACTTC. Protein: CAISVGQGYEQYF. The chain recombines TRBV10-3 with TRBJ2-7, with TRBD1 identical over 9 bases. CDR1 ENHRY and CDR2 SYGVKD come from the germline V gene. CDR3 length: 13 amino acids. J gave up 4 bases and V 4 bases, and 2 bases lay outside the gene matches.

This chain links TRBV6-5 with TRBJ2-5; 10 nucleotides align to TRBD2. V was clipped by 2 bases and J by 5 bases; unmatched bases: 8. The germline gives CDR1 MNHEY, CDR2 SVGAGI. This CDR3 comprises 16 residues. CDR3 in amino acids: CASSYGASGGGETQYF. The CDR3 nucleotides read TGTGCCAGCAGTTACGGGGCTAGCGGGGGTGGGGAGACCCAGTACTTC.

The CDR3 DNA reads as TGTGCCAGCAGCCAGGGGGCAGGGAACTATGGCTACACCTTC. Its translation: CASSQGAGNYGYTF. The gene calls are TRBV9 and TRBJ1-2, with 8 bases that match TRBD1. The CDR3 length is 14 residues. J was trimmed by 2 bases and V by 4 bases; bases with no gene match: 4. In germline, CDR1 is SGDLS, CDR2 YYNGEE.

The chain carries TRBV6-1 and TRBJ1-1; D might be TRBD1 (5 bases). With 2 bases removed from V and 0 bases from J, the gap between germline ends came to 19 bases. The germline gives CDR1 MNHNS, CDR2 SASEGT. This CDR3 is built from 18 residues. CDR3 sequence (DNA): TGTGCCAGCAGTGAATCGGCGGGGACTCAGGCCCTGAACACTGAAGCTTTCTTT. Translating gives CASSESAGTQALNTEAFF.

This chain uses TRBV7-9 with TRBJ2-5; no firm D call. The germline gives CDR1 SEHNR, CDR2 FQNEAQ (reference sequence). V was trimmed by 5 bases and J by 1 base, leaving 8 bases between them. This CDR3 has 13 residues. The CDR3 nucleotides read TGTGCCAGCAGCGTTCCGGGCCAAGAGACCCAGTACTTC. Protein sequence: CASSVPGQETQYF.

This chain joins TRBV12-3 or TRBV12-4 and TRBJ2-5; D gene unclear. The CDR3 has 12 amino acids. V was cut by 3 bases and J by 4 bases, with 6 bases left in between. The chain's CDR3 is CASSFSGETQYF. CDR3 coding DNA: TGTGCCAGCAGTTTTTCAGGAGAGACCCAGTACTTC.

In its sample, this clone is medium-sized (0.01 to 0.1%). The chain employs TRBV27 and TRBJ2-7; D not resolved. V was pared by 6 bases and J by 4 bases, with 13 bases between. Germline lookup yields CDR1 MNHEY and CDR2 SMNVEV (reference sequence). The CDR3 spans 13 residues. This CDR3 reads CASRQPPSYEQYF. CDR3 DNA: TGTGCCAGCAGACAACCCCCCTCATACGAGCAGTACTTC.

The V and J genes are TRBV3-1 (or the pseudogene TRBV3-2) and TRBJ1-2, with TRBD1 matching 7 bases. The junction had 8 bases not matched to a gene; V was cut back by 3 bases and J by 4 bases. This CDR3 is 15 amino acids long. The germline V gene encodes CDR1 LGHDT and CDR2 YNNKEL (reference sequence). CDR3 DNA: TGTGCCAGCAGCCAGACCTGGGGACAGCGCTATGGCTACACCTTC. It yields the protein CASSQTWGQRYGYTF.

Comments on this clone: One end of the junction fails to match germline, which may point to a read error. This rearrangement joins TRBV7-7 to TRBJ2-5, with 14 bases identical to TRBD2. This CDR3 contains 16 residues. Germline V CDR1 and CDR2: SSHAT, FNYEAQ (reference sequence). The CDR3 loop reads CASSLGTSGSIGTQYF. The CDR3 DNA follows: TGTGCTAGCAGCTTAGGGACTAGCGGGAGCATAGGGACCCAGTACTTC. Based on the CDR3 plus reference TRBV7-7 and TRBJ2-5, the full variable domain is GAGVSQSPRYKVTKRGQDVTLRCDPISSHATLYWYQQALGQGPEFLTYFNYEAQPDKSGLPSDRFSAERPEGSISTLTIQRTEQRDSAMYRCASSLGTSGSIGTQYFGPGTRLLVL.

The J gene is TRBJ2-7, the V gene TRBV2; perhaps TRBD2 as D (5 bases). Trimming removed 6 bases from V and 0 bases from J, with 12 bases in between. Germline V gene data show CDR1 as SNHLY and CDR2 as FYNNEI. The CDR3 is made up of 14 amino acids. The chain's CDR3 is CASSRTGDSYEQYF. DNA of the CDR3: TGTGCCAGCAGCCGTACCGGGGACTCCTACGAGCAGTACTTC.

The CDR3, as DNA: TGTGCCAGCAGCGCTGGAAGGGGAACTGAAGCTTTCTTT. It encodes CASSAGRGTEAFF. The gene calls are TRBV9 and TRBJ1-1; D possibly corresponds to TRBD1 (5 bases). The CDR3 consists of 13 residues. With 3 bases removed from V and 5 bases from J, the gap between germline ends came to 11 bases. Germline V gene sequence: CDR1 SGDLS, CDR2 YYNGEE.

The rearrangement links TRBV29-1 to TRBJ1-4, with TRBD1 matching 10 bases. Germline trimming cut 4 bases from V and 8 bases from J; bases unmatched to any gene: 7. Germline V lookup: CDR1 SQVTM, CDR2 ANQGSEA. The CDR3 sequence is 14 residues long. CDR3 DNA: TGCAGCGTTGCGGAGGGACAGGGGTCAGAAAAACTGTTTTTT. Its protein is CSVAEGQGSEKLFF.

The chain uses TRBV10-3 and TRBJ2-5; the match to TRBD2 covers 7 bases. V dropped 8 bases and J dropped 2; count of bases not matched to a gene: 8. This CDR3 has 14 amino acids. Germline loops: CDR1 ENHRY, CDR2 SYGVKD. The CDR3 coding sequence is TGTGCCATCGCTACTGCGGGGGAGCAAGAGACCCAGTACTTC. This sequence encodes CAIATAGEQETQYF.

The V and J genes are TRBV3-1 (or the pseudogene TRBV3-2) and TRBJ1-6; D is ambiguous. The CDR3 runs 14 residues. Trimming cost V 1 base and J 6 bases, with 7 bases left between them. Looked up from germline, CDR1 is LGHDT and CDR2 is YNNKEL (reference sequence). The CDR3 loop reads CASSQGSPNSPLHF. The CDR3 DNA reads TGTGCCAGCAGCCAAGGTAGCCCTAATTCACCCCTCCACTTT.

The chain recombines TRBV5-1 with TRBJ1-4; TRBD1 aligns across 8 bases. Germline V CDR1 and CDR2: SGHRS, YFSETQ. V was clipped by 4 bases and J by 6 bases; unmatched bases: 5. This CDR3 region has 14 residues. CDR3 sequence: CASSPGQEDEKLFF. For the CDR3, the DNA is TGCGCCAGCAGCCCGGGACAGGAGGATGAAAAACTGTTTTTT.

The chain is built from TRBV6-6 and TRBJ2-7; 9 positions agree with TRBD2. CDR1 and CDR2 (germline): MNHNY, SVGAGI (reference sequence). This CDR3 comprises 15 residues. The V and J ends lost 4 bases and 0 bases, in that order; junction bases with no gene match: 4. The CDR3 nucleotides read TGTGCCAGCAGTTTTATAGCGGGGGCCTCCTACGAGCAGTACTTC. As protein: CASSFIAGASYEQYF.

V is TRBV3-1 (or the pseudogene TRBV3-2) and J is TRBJ2-1, with 7 nucleotides matching TRBD2. V trimming: 1 base; J trimming: 8 bases; junction bases outside the gene matches: 11. The CDR3 is 16 residues long. The germline V gene encodes CDR1 LGHDT and CDR2 YNNKEL (reference sequence). The CDR3 region is CASSQVGGGTGDEQFF. CDR3 DNA: TGTGCCAGCAGCCAAGTAGGCGGGGGAACCGGGGATGAGCAGTTCTTC.

CDR3 in DNA: TGTGCCAGCAGTTTTCCTTCGCGAGGTTTGAACACTGAAGCTTTCTTT. It specifies CASSFPSRGLNTEAFF. The chain couples TRBV28 to TRBJ1-1; D ambiguous. Germline V CDR1 and CDR2: MDHEN, SYDVKM. V dropped 3 bases and J dropped 0 bases, with 14 bases sitting between them. The length of the CDR3 is 16 residues.

The chain combines TRBV28 with TRBJ1-2, with a possible D match to TRBD1 (6 bases). Trimming took 9 bases from V and 2 from J, leaving 13 bases between them. CDR1 is MDHEN and CDR2 is SYDVKM in the germline V gene. CDR3 size: 13 residues. The DNA of the CDR3 is TGTGCCAGTGGAAGGACAGCCAACTATGGCTACACCTTC. Amino acid sequence: CASGRTANYGYTF.

This clone has just one count. The J gene is TRBJ1-1, the V gene TRBV5-6; D is uncertain. Per the germline V gene, CDR1 is SGHDT and CDR2 is YYEEEE. Trimming removed 4 bases from V and 0 bases from J, with 7 bases in between. The CDR3 is 13 residues long. In DNA form, the CDR3 reads TGTGCCAGCAGCCAAGACATGAACACTGAAGCTTTCTTT. Residues: CASSQDMNTEAFF. Using reference TRBV5-6 and TRBJ1-1 for the parts outside the CDR3, the full variable domain is DAGVTQSPTHLIKTRGQQVTLRCSPKSGHDTVSWYQQALGQGPQFIFQYYEEEERQRGNFPDRFSGHQFPNYSSELNVNALLLGDSALYLCASSQDMNTEAFFGQGTRLTVV.

The genes are TRBV19 and TRBJ1-5; D ambiguous. V was clipped by 8 bases and J by 2 bases, with 16 bases between them. CDR1 is LNHDA, CDR2 SQIVND, per germline (reference sequence). The CDR3 length is 15 residues. The CDR3, as DNA: TGTGCCAGTGCAGTGCAAGGGAGTGGCAATCAGCCCCAGCATTTT. Translating gives CASAVQGSGNQPQHF.

This clone was seen more than once but under ten times. This CDR3 is CASSYWASGRQETQYF. The DNA for the CDR3 is TGTGCCAGCAGTTACTGGGCTAGCGGGAGACAAGAGACCCAGTACTTC. This chain joins TRBV6-6 and TRBJ2-5; TRBD2 matches 10 bases. The CDR3 is made up of 16 amino acids. With 1 base clipped from V and 2 bases from J, the junction kept 4 bases outside the gene matches. Germline-derived CDR1 and CDR2 are MNHNY and SVGAGI (reference sequence).

This CDR3 reads CASSSSPGENIQYF. DNA for the CDR3: TGTGCCAGCAGCTCAAGCCCCGGGGAAAACATTCAGTACTTC. The V call is TRBV11-2, the J call TRBJ2-4; D possibly corresponds to TRBD2 (5 bases). This CDR3 spans 14 amino acids. V dropped 4 bases and J dropped 5 bases, with 12 bases sitting between them. Per the germline V gene, CDR1 is SGHAT and CDR2 is FQNNGV.

The J gene is TRBJ1-4, the V gene TRBV19, with D tentatively TRBD1 (6 bases). The V gene's germline CDR1 is LNHDA and CDR2 SQIVND (reference sequence). V was clipped by 7 bases and J by 0 bases, with 15 bases between them. CDR3 length: 16 residues. The CDR3 DNA sequence: TGTGCCAGTAAACAGGGCCGACCTGCAACTAATGAAAAACTGTTTTTT. Its translation is CASKQGRPATNEKLFF.